This is a list of T cell receptor beta chains from one sample in a study of Graves' ophthalmopathy and Graves' hyperthyroidism. TCRdb re-called the multiplex PCR reads through MiXCR, storing one row per CDR3 protein. Seen here are fewer than 400,000 distinct CDR3 sequences, about 16% observed once, and the top ten hold around 1.5%. Sample: peripheral blood. Receptors were obtained from a woman aged 18-29 years with Graves' ophthalmopathy. The CDR3 runs from the conserved cysteine through the conserved F or W. Each record gives: V gene, D gene, J gene, clone size, CDR3 protein, CDR3 DNA. D genes are given only for firm matches. For some rows the clone size is stated as once, few or many, or as a class when expanded; others skip it.

V: TRBV7-8
D: NA
J: TRBJ1-1
size: NA
CDR3: CASSEAWGAEAFF
DNA: TGTGCCAGCAGTGAAGCTTGGGGGGCTGAAGCTTTCTTT

V: TRBV6-2/TRBV6-3
D: TRBD2
J: TRBJ2-1
size: many
CDR3: CASSYSGGVSSYNEQFF
DNA: TGTGCCAGCAGTTACTCGGGAGGGGTGAGCTCCTACAATGAGCAGTTCTTC

V: TRBV7-9
D: NA
J: TRBJ2-4
size: many
CDR3: CASSLAGGPRNIQYF
DNA: TGTGCCAGCAGCTTAGCGGGGGGGCCGAGGAACATTCAGTACTTC

V: TRBV5-5
D: NA
J: TRBJ2-5
size: NA
CDR3: CASSWDTLKETQYF
DNA: TGTGCCAGCAGCTGGGACACACTAAAAGAGACCCAGTACTTC

V: TRBV11-2
D: NA
J: TRBJ2-5
size: many
CDR3: CASSFGHRASQETQYF
DNA: TGTGCCAGCAGCTTTGGGCACAGGGCTTCCCAAGAGACCCAGTACTTC

V: TRBV20-1
D: TRBD1
J: TRBJ1-2
size: many
CDR3: CSAGFPGQGPYGYTF
DNA: TGCAGTGCTGGATTTCCAGGACAGGGACCCTATGGCTACACCTTC

V: TRBV12-3/TRBV12-4
D: NA
J: TRBJ2-5
size: NA
CDR3: CASRGTARETQYF
DNA: TGTGCCAGCAGGGGGACCGCCAGGGAGACCCAGTACTTC

V: TRBV6-1
D: TRBD2
J: TRBJ2-7
size: few
CDR3: CASSDRLAGREQYF
DNA: TGTGCCAGCAGTGATAGACTAGCGGGAAGGGAGCAGTACTTC

V: TRBV14
D: NA
J: TRBJ2-5
size: many
CDR3: CASSSGWKAPPQETQYF
DNA: TGTGCCAGCAGCTCGGGGTGGAAGGCGCCACCACAAGAGACCCAGTACTTC

V: TRBV5-1
D: NA
J: TRBJ1-3
size: many
CDR3: CASSLEGDGNTIYF
DNA: TGCGCCAGCAGCTTGGAGGGCGACGGAAACACCATATATTTT

V: TRBV28
D: NA
J: TRBJ2-7
size: many
CDR3: CASSPESSYEQYF
DNA: TGTGCCAGCAGTCCGGAGAGCTCCTACGAGCAGTACTTC

V: TRBV10-2
D: NA
J: TRBJ1-2
size: many
CDR3: CASSESSSSYGYTF
DNA: TGCGCCAGCAGTGAGTCGAGCAGTAGCTATGGCTACACCTTC

V: TRBV25-1
D: NA
J: TRBJ1-1
size: many
CDR3: CASSSSGRFHMNTEAFF
DNA: TGTGCCAGCAGTAGCTCAGGACGGTTCCACATGAACACTGAAGCTTTCTTT

V: TRBV6-2/TRBV6-3
D: TRBD2
J: TRBJ2-7
size: NA
CDR3: CASSISSGVFYEQYF
DNA: TGTGCCAGCTCCATCTCTAGCGGGGTTTTTTACGAGCAGTACTTC

V: TRBV6-2/TRBV6-3
D: NA
J: TRBJ1-1
size: many
CDR3: CASSYSQVEVRTNTEAFF
DNA: TGTGCCAGCAGTTACTCACAGGTGGAAGTTAGGACGAACACTGAAGCTTTCTTT

V: TRBV10-3
D: NA
J: TRBJ2-6
size: many
CDR3: CAISEPLPRFRSGANVLTF
DNA: TGTGCCATCAGTGAACCCCTCCCGCGATTTCGCTCTGGGGCCAACGTCCTGACTTTC

V: TRBV15
D: NA
J: TRBJ2-5
size: many
CDR3: CATSRGGGGQETQYF
DNA: TGTGCCACCAGCAGGGGCGGAGGAGGACAAGAGACCCAGTACTTC

V: TRBV28
D: NA
J: TRBJ2-7
size: NA
CDR3: CASILGLGFDEQYF
DNA: TGTGCCAGCATCCTCGGACTGGGTTTCGACGAGCAGTACTTC

V: TRBV5-1
D: TRBD1
J: TRBJ2-7
size: many
CDR3: CASSFQGAEAYEQYF
DNA: TGCGCCAGCAGCTTCCAGGGGGCTGAGGCCTACGAGCAGTACTTC

V: TRBV10-3
D: TRBD2
J: TRBJ2-7
size: many
CDR3: CAIRFSGGASEQYF
DNA: TGTGCCATCAGATTTAGCGGGGGGGCCTCCGAGCAGTACTTC